The rows below give T cell receptor beta chains drawn from one sample of a study of regulatory T cells in long-lasting Graves disease. TCRdb independently ran MiXCR on the multiplex PCR reads; one entry per CDR3 protein. The repertoire holds some 470,000 distinct CDR3 sequences, with under 25% as singletons. Here the sequenced sample was peripheral blood mononuclear cells (PBMCs), taken when the disease was refractory, from a patient treated with antithyroid drugs. These receptors originate from a female donor with Graves disease. Both conserved end residues are part of each CDR3. The order of the fields is clone size, V gene, J gene, D gene, CDR3 length, CDR3 protein, CDR3 DNA. The D gene is left open where the match is weak. Size values are once, few and many counts, or a class for expanded clones, and some rows have none.

.,TRBV9,TRBJ2-2,.,14,CASSYNGNTGELFF,TGTGCCAGCAGCTATAACGGAAACACCGGGGAGCTGTTTTTT
.,TRBV4-1,TRBJ2-7,.,12,CASSLFPDEQYF,TGCGCCAGCAGCCTGTTCCCCGACGAGCAGTACTTC
.,TRBV7-3,TRBJ1-5,.,17,CASRAKNRHRRGQPQHF,TGTGCCAGCAGGGCCAAAAACCGACACCGACGGGGCCAGCCCCAGCATTTT
.,TRBV29-1,TRBJ2-2,.,14,CSVGGRLNTGELFF,TGCAGCGTCGGAGGGAGATTGAACACCGGGGAGCTGTTTTTT
.,TRBV10-3,TRBJ2-7,TRBD2,19,CAISGSGTSGRAVGDEQYF,TGTGCCATCAGTGGAAGCGGGACTAGCGGGAGGGCCGTAGGTGACGAGCAGTACTTC
many,TRBV6-9,TRBJ1-2,.,13,CASSWRPERGYTF,TGTGCCAGCAGTTGGCGGCCTGAGAGGGGCTACACCTTC
few,TRBV9,TRBJ1-1,.,14,CASSVKGSGTEAFF,TGTGCCAGCAGCGTAAAGGGGAGTGGCACTGAAGCTTTCTTT
.,TRBV7-9,TRBJ2-7,TRBD2,16,CASSPFTSGRAYEQYF,TGTGCCAGCAGCCCCTTTACTAGCGGGAGGGCCTACGAGCAGTACTTC
few,TRBV11-2,TRBJ2-7,.,16,CASSLGGPGVRYEQYF,TGTGCCAGCAGCTTAGGCGGTCCCGGGGTCCGCTACGAGCAGTACTTC
few,TRBV7-9,TRBJ2-2,.,16,CASTYGAGRGSGELFF,TGTGCCAGCACCTACGGGGCGGGGCGAGGCTCCGGGGAGCTGTTTTTT
many,TRBV15,TRBJ2-5,TRBD1,17,CATSRGGGSPRHETQYF,TGTGCCACCAGCAGAGGAGGGGGCTCACCCCGCCACGAGACCCAGTACTTC
few,TRBV28,TRBJ2-5,TRBD2,15,CASSSSREGQETQHF,TGTGCCAGCAGTTCCTCGCGGGAGGGCCAAGAGACCCAGCACTTC
many,TRBV28,TRBJ1-2,TRBD1,14,CASRNRGSYYGYTF,TGTGCCAGCAGGAACAGGGGGTCTTACTATGGCTACACCTTC
many,TRBV13,TRBJ2-7,.,15,CASSPERTVSYEQYF,TGTGCCAGCAGCCCCGAAAGGACGGTCTCCTACGAGCAGTACTTC
.,TRBV5-6,TRBJ1-4,TRBD1,16,CASSLVSGQGGEKLFF,TGTGCCAGCAGCTTGGTATCAGGACAGGGAGGAGAAAAACTGTTTTTT
many,TRBV20-1,TRBJ2-5,.,14,CSARSRGTQETQYF,TGCAGTGCTAGAAGCAGGGGTACCCAAGAGACCCAGTACTTC
many,TRBV28,TRBJ2-7,TRBD1,12,CASSWDSYEQYF,TGTGCCAGCAGTTGGGACAGCTACGAGCAGTACTTC
.,TRBV20-1,TRBJ2-1,.,12,CSATANRDEQFF,TGCAGTGCTACGGCTAACCGGGATGAGCAGTTCTTC
many,TRBV2,TRBJ1-1,.,13,CASCWKVRTEAFF,TGTGCCAGTTGCTGGAAGGTGAGGACTGAAGCTTTCTTT
many,TRBV28,TRBJ2-6,.,18,CASSPRPGAGTGANVLTF,TGTGCCAGCAGTCCCCGTCCGGGGGCGGGAACTGGGGCCAACGTCCTGACTTTC
many,TRBV28,TRBJ2-5,.,13,CASSFNSMETQYF,TGTGCCAGCAGTTTTAATAGTATGGAGACCCAGTACTTC
.,TRBV6-1,TRBJ1-1,TRBD1,15,CASSQTEGGLTEAFF,TGTGCCAGCAGCCAAACGGAAGGGGGCCTCACTGAAGCTTTCTTT
once,TRBV28,TRBJ2-3,.,16,CASSLHGTLSTDTQYF,TGTGCCAGCAGTTTACATGGGACTCTTAGCACAGATACGCAGTATTTT
few,TRBV6-1,TRBJ2-2,TRBD1,17,CASSNRDRGGLGGELFF,TGTGCCAGCAGTAACCGGGACAGGGGAGGTTTAGGCGGGGAGCTGTTTTTT
many,TRBV28,TRBJ1-5,TRBD1,18,CASSLGRLRQGVGQPQHF,TGTGCCAGCAGTTTAGGAAGGTTGAGACAGGGGGTTGGACAGCCCCAGCATTTT
.,TRBV5-6,TRBJ2-3,TRBD2,16,CASSLKLAGRTDTQYF,TGTGCCAGCAGCTTGAAACTAGCGGGACGCACAGATACGCAGTATTTT
.,TRBV12-3/TRBV12-4,TRBJ2-1,TRBD2,16,CASGLYLAGSYNEQFF,TGTGCCAGCGGTTTATATCTAGCGGGCTCCTACAATGAGCAGTTCTTC
many,TRBV6-1,TRBJ2-7,.,13,CASSVAGPYEQYF,TGTGCCAGCAGCGTGGCAGGGCCTTACGAGCAGTACTTC
many,TRBV6-1,TRBJ2-7,TRBD1,17,CASSERGYRGTSYEQYF,TGTGCCAGCAGTGAAAGAGGGTACAGGGGGACCTCCTACGAGCAGTACTTC
.,TRBV7-9,TRBJ2-1,TRBD2,18,CASTKTSGGLSSYNEQFF,TGTGCCAGCACCAAGACTAGCGGGGGGTTAAGCTCCTACAATGAGCAGTTCTTC
once,TRBV7-9,TRBJ2-3,TRBD2,16,CASSVHSSGGSDTQYF,TGTGCCAGCAGCGTTCACTCTAGCGGGGGCTCAGATACGCAGTATTTT